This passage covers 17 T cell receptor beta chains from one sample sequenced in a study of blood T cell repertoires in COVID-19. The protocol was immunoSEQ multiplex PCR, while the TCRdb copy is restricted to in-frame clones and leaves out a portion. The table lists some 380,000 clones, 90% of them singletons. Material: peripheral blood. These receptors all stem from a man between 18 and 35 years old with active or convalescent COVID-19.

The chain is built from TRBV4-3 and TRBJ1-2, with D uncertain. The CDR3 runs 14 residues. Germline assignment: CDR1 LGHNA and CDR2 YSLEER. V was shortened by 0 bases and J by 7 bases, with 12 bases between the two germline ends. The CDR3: CASSQDRRDSGYTF. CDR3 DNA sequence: TGCGCCAGCAGCCAAGATAGGAGGGATAGTGGCTACACCTTC.

Here the CDR3 reads CASSIVGLAGAQETQYF. Here the CDR3 DNA reads TGTGCCAGTAGTATAGTCGGACTAGCGGGAGCCCAAGAGACCCAGTACTTC. The V call is TRBV19, the J call TRBJ2-5; 13 positions agree with TRBD2. V lost 1 base to trimming and J lost 1 base; unmatched junction nucleotides: 3. In germline, CDR1 is LNHDA, CDR2 SQIVND (reference sequence). The length of the CDR3 is 17 residues.

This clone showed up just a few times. The CDR3 spells CASSLVLAQSTDTQYF. CDR3 nucleotides: TGCGCCAGCAGCTTGGTTCTAGCACAAAGCACAGATACGCAGTATTTT. The V gene is TRBV5-1, the J gene TRBJ2-3; D might be TRBD2 (5 bases). V lost 0 bases and J lost 0, with 11 bases in between. This CDR3 comprises 16 residues. The germline V gene encodes CDR1 SGHRS and CDR2 YFSETQ.

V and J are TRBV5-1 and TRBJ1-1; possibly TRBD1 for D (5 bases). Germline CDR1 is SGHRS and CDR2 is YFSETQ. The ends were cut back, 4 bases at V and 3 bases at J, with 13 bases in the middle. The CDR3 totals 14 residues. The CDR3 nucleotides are TGCGCCAGCAGCACGGGGGGGTCCTACACTGAAGCTTTCTTT. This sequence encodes CASSTGGSYTEAFF. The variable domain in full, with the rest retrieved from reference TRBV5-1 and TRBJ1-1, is KAGVTQTPRYLIKTRGQQVTLSCSPISGHRSVSWYQQTPGQGLQFLFEYFSETQRNKGNFPGRFSGRQFSNSRSEMNVSTLELGDSALYLCASSTGGSYTEAFFGQGTRLTVV.

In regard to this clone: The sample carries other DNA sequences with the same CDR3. The DNA for the CDR3 is TGTGCCAGCAGACAGAACTATGGCTACACCTTC. Translated, it gives CASRQNYGYTF. J is TRBJ1-2 and V is TRBV28; D remains unclear. The CDR3 extends over 11 amino acids. V gave up 6 bases and J gave up 2 bases, with 4 bases separating them. CDR1 is MDHEN and CDR2 is SYDVKM in the germline V gene.

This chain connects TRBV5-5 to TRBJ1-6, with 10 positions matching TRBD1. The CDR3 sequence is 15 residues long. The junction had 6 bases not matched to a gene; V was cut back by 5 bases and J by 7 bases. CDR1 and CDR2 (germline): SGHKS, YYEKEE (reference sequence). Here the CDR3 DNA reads TGTGCCAGCAGGAGAGGGACAGGGGAAAATTCACCCCTCCACTTT. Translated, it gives CASRRGTGENSPLHF.

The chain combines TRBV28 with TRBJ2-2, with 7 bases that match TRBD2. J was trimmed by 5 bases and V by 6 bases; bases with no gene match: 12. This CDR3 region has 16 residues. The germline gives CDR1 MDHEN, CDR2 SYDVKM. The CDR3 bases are TGTGCCAGCAGCCGACCCGGGACTATAGAGACCGGGGAGCTGTTTTTT. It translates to CASSRPGTIETGELFF.

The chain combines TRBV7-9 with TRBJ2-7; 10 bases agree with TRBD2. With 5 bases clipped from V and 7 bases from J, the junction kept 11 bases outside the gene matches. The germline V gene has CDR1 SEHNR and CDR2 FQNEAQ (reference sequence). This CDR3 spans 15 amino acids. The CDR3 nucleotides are TGTGCCAGCAGCGGACGGCTAGCGGGAGTGGAGGAGCAGTACTTC. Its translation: CASSGRLAGVEEQYF.

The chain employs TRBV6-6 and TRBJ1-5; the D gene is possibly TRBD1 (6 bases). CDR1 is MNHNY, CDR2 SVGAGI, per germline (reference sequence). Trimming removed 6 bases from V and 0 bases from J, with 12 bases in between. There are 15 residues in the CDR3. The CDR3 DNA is TGTGCCAGCAGCGACGAGGGGGTTAGCAATCAGCCCCAGCATTTT. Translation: CASSDEGVSNQPQHF.

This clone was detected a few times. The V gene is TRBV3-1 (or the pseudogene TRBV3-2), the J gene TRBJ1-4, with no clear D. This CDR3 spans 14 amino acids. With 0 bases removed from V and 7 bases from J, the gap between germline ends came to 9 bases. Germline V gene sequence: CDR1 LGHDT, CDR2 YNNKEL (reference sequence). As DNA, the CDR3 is TGTGCCAGCAGCCAAGACCCGGGAGGTGAAAAACTGTTTTTT. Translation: CASSQDPGGEKLFF.

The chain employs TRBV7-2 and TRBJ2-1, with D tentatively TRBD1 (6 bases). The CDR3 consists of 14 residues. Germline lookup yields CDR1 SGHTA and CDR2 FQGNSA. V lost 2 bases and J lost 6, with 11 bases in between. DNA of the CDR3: TGTGCCAGCAGCTTACCTACAGGGCCCAATGAGCAGTTCTTC. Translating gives CASSLPTGPNEQFF.

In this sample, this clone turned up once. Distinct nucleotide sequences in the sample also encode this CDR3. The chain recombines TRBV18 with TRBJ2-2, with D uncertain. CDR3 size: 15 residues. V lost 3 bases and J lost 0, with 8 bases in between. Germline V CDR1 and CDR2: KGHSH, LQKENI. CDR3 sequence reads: CASSPGLTNTGELFF. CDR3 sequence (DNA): TGTGCCAGCTCACCTGGGCTAACGAACACCGGGGAGCTGTTTTTT.

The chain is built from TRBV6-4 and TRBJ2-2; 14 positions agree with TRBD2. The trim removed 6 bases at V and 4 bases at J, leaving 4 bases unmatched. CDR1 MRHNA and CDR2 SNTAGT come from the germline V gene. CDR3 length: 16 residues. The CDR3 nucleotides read TGTGCCAGCAGATCTGGACTAGCGGGGGGCACCGGGGAGCTGTTTTTT. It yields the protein CASRSGLAGGTGELFF.

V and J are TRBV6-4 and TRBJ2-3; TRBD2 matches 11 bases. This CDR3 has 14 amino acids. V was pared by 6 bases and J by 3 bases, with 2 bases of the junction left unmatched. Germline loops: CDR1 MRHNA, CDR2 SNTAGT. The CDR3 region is CASSRLAGTDTQYF. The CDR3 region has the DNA TGTGCCAGCAGCCGACTAGCGGGAACAGATACGCAGTATTTT.

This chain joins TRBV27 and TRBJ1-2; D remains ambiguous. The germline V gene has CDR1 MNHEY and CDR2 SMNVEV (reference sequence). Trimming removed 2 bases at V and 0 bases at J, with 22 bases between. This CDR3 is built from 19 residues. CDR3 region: CASSLRSPSAVETNYGYTF. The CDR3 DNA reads TGTGCCAGCAGTTTAAGGTCCCCTTCGGCGGTGGAGACTAACTATGGCTACACCTTC.

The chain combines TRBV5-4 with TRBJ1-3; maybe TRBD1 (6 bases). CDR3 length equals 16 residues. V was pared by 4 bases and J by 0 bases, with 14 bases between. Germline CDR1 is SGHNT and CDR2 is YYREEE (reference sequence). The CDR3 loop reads CASSRGQSSSGNTIYF. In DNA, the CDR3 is TGTGCCAGCAGCCGAGGACAGTCTAGCTCTGGAAACACCATATATTTT.

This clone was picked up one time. CDR3 nucleotide sequence: TGTGCCAGCAGCTTGGCCCGCAGGGGTGATGGCTACACCTTC. This sequence encodes CASSLARRGDGYTF. This sequence joins TRBV5-6 and TRBJ1-2; the D gene is possibly TRBD1 (6 bases). The CDR3 consists of 14 residues. Trimming left V 0 bases short and J 6 bases short, with 12 bases between. CDR1 SGHDT and CDR2 YYEEEE come from the germline V gene.